Listed below are T cell receptor beta chains from one sample, sequenced in a study of cytomegalovirus exposure and HLA in healthy donors. TCRdb's table, derived via immunoSEQ multiplex PCR, lists solely in-frame clones and lacks some. The table records about 91,000 clones, approximately 89% of them present only once. Material: PBMCs. The receptor set was obtained from a man under 40 in good health and CMV-seropositive. Both conserved end residues are part of each CDR3. The order of the fields is clone size, D gene, V gene, J gene, CDR3 protein, CDR3 DNA. The D gene is left open where the match is weak. Rows give clone size only sometimes, using once, few, many, or a class for an expanded clone.

>.|TRBD2|TRBV27|TRBJ2-6
CASSSPRTSGRGGGANVLTF
TGTGCCAGCAGTTCACCTCGGACTAGCGGGAGAGGGGGTGGGGCCAACGTCCTGACTTTC
>.|.|TRBV28|TRBJ2-7
CASSSTGNHPYEQYF
TGTGCCAGCAGTTCGACAGGTAACCATCCCTACGAGCAGTACTTC
>medium-sized|.|TRBV7-9|TRBJ1-1
CASRQTMNTEAFF
TGTGCCAGTAGACAGACCATGAACACTGAAGCTTTCTTT
>.|TRBD1|TRBV7-9|TRBJ1-1
CASSSRQGVNTEAFF
TGTGCCAGCAGCTCTCGACAGGGAGTGAACACTGAAGCTTTCTTT
>.|TRBD2|TRBV5-4|TRBJ2-3
CASSSRFSGSTDTQYF
TGTGCCAGCAGCTCAAGATTTAGCGGGAGCACAGATACGCAGTATTTT
>few|TRBD2|TRBV15|TRBJ2-3
CATSRGLAGGTDTQYF
TGTGCCACCAGCAGAGGACTAGCGGGAGGGACAGATACGCAGTATTTT
>.|.|TRBV6-4|TRBJ2-5
CASNRPRRAFGETQYF
TGTGCCAGCAATCGCCCGAGGAGGGCGTTCGGAGAGACCCAGTACTTC
>.|TRBD1|TRBV14|TRBJ1-1
CASSQGLGQMNTEAFF
TGTGCCAGCAGCCAAGGATTGGGACAGATGAACACTGAAGCTTTCTTT
>.|TRBD1|TRBV2|TRBJ1-4
CASSGQGANEKLFF
TGTGCCAGCAGTGGACAGGGTGCTAATGAAAAACTGTTTTTT
>.|.|TRBV6-5|TRBJ2-7
CASSSRYEQYF
TGTGCCAGCAGTTCCCGCTACGAGCAGTACTTC
>.|.|TRBV9|TRBJ2-1
CASSVLAGEQFF
TGTGCCAGCAGCGTACTAGCTGGTGAGCAGTTCTTC
>.|TRBD2|TRBV5-1|TRBJ2-1
CASSTGTSGYYNEQFF
TGCGCCAGCAGCACCGGGACTAGCGGGTACTACAATGAGCAGTTCTTC
>.|.|TRBV19|TRBJ1-5
CASSMGGAKANNQPQHF
TGTGCCAGTAGTATGGGGGGGGCGAAGGCAAACAATCAGCCCCAGCATTTT
>.|.|TRBV5-6|TRBJ1-1
CASSLMVAGAHTEAFF
TGTGCCAGCAGCTTGATGGTAGCAGGGGCTCACACTGAAGCTTTCTTT
>.|.|TRBV20-1|TRBJ2-1
CSAPAGNEQFF
TGCAGTGCTCCGGCGGGCAATGAGCAGTTCTTC
>.|.|TRBV18|TRBJ2-7
CASSSPGQRAYEQYF
TGTGCCAGCTCATCGCCGGGACAAAGGGCCTACGAGCAGTACTTC
>.|.|TRBV7-2|TRBJ2-3
CASSSSSTDTQYF
TGTGCCAGCAGCTCTTCTAGCACAGATACGCAGTATTTT
>.|TRBD1|TRBV9|TRBJ1-2
CASSDRQGAPTF
TGTGCCAGCAGCGACCGACAGGGGGCGCCGACCTTC
>.|TRBD2|TRBV28|TRBJ2-1
CASTPSGTSSYNEQFF
TGTGCCAGCACCCCTTCCGGGACTAGCTCCTACAATGAGCAGTTCTTC
>.|.|TRBV13|TRBJ1-6
CASSGPRGAVSPLHF
TGTGCCAGCAGCGGACCACGTGGGGCGGTTTCACCCCTCCACTTT
>.|.|TRBV9|TRBJ2-7
CASSVDQGPYEQYF
TGTGCCAGCAGCGTAGATCAGGGTCCCTACGAGCAGTACTTC
>.|.|TRBV9|TRBJ2-7
CASSVDWDSGTYEQYF
TGTGCCAGCAGCGTAGACTGGGACTCAGGGACCTACGAGCAGTACTTC
>.|.|TRBV28|TRBJ2-7
CASSASGHMYEQYF
TGTGCCAGCAGTGCATCGGGACACATGTACGAGCAGTACTTC
>once|.|TRBV10-1|TRBJ2-5
CASSESGRHQETQYF
TGCGCCAGCAGTGAGTCTGGGAGGCACCAAGAGACCCAGTACTTC
>.|TRBD1|TRBV7-7|TRBJ2-3
CASSTGGTDTQYF
TGTGCTAGCAGCACAGGGGGGACAGATACGCAGTATTTT
>once|.|TRBV15|TRBJ2-7
CATSRDDGGAVREQYF
TGTGCCACCAGCAGAGATGACGGGGGAGCGGTGAGGGAGCAGTACTTC
>.|.|TRBV5-1|TRBJ2-1
CASSLAEVGNEQFF
TGCGCCAGCAGCTTGGCCGAGGTAGGCAATGAGCAGTTCTTC
>.|.|TRBV27|TRBJ2-6
CASRAAANVLTF
TGTGCCAGCAGAGCGGCAGCCAACGTCCTGACTTTC